This TCR beta chain derives from a study of shared clonotypes between healthy human individuals. This clone appeared a few times. Sequencing used immunoSEQ multiplex PCR; TCRdb keeps in-frame clones, though not all of them. Among some 1 million clones listed, approximately 72% were seen once. With 5 bases clipped from V and 4 bases from J, the junction kept 3 bases outside the gene matches. This CDR3 comprises 15 residues. The germline V gene encodes CDR1 SGHTA and CDR2 FQGTGA. The J gene is TRBJ2-5, the V gene TRBV7-3; 14 bases align to TRBD2. Sequencing was done on a sample of memory CD4+ T cells sorted from blood. Noted subset: CD45RA-negative fraction. This sequence originates from a man younger than 30 in good health. DNA for the CDR3: TGTGCCAGCAGCCCGGGGACTAGCGGGGGAGAGACCCAGTACTTC. Protein sequence: CASSPGTSGGETQYF.